This TCR beta chain was recorded in a study of graft-versus-host responses after intestinal transplantation. Study in general: Multivisceral, liver-intestinal, or isolated intestinal transplants were received by the recipients. Every transplant recipient was induced with anti-thymocyte globulin, then maintained on tacrolimus and steroids for about 3 years.

Overall study results and limits: Allograft clonal ratios (graft-versus-host to host-versus-graft) were high in patients who had graft-donor T cell macrochimerism. Recipient marrow harbored GvH clones, some of which surfaced first in ileum or blood.

Notes on this clone: Antigen unknown.

Clones were sequenced by immunoSEQ multiplex PCR, and TCRdb holds only the in-frame ones, with some missing. This repertoire shows 4,000 to 5,500 clones, 80% to 85% found once; its top ten account for about 8%. Germline lookup yields CDR1 SGDLS and CDR2 YYNGEE. The CDR3 has 18 residues. V shed 4 bases, J shed 8 bases, and the junction held 12 bases outside the gene matches. Processing was applied to graft tissue in order to liberate intraepithelial and lamina propria lymphocytes. This clonotype originated in a human patient who received an intestinal transplant, so some T cells may come from the graft donor. The chain employs TRBV9 and TRBJ2-1; 16 bases are a match to TRBD2. Sequenced material: ileum tissue, taken 120 to 130 days after intestinal transplantation. The CDR3 region is CASSPGTSGRAFRYEQFF. The CDR3 DNA sequence: TGTGCCAGCAGCCCTGGGACTAGCGGGAGGGCTTTTAGGTATGAGCAGTTCTTC.